This T cell receptor (beta chain) was found in a study of CD8 T cells in ankylosing spondylitis. General study findings and limits: Disease-linked clones reportedly concentrated significantly in matched ankylosing spondylitis synovial fluid.

Turning to this clonotype: Its antigen is unknown.

Quantitative barcoded 5'-RACE was used to prepare TCR beta libraries. MiXCR was run by TCRdb on the 5' RACE reads, yielding one entry per CDR3 protein. The repertoire includes 300,000 to 350,000 distinct CDR3 sequences, under 15% of them detected once, and approximately 0.99% sits in the top ten. Trimming took off 1 base at V and 0 bases at J, with 9 bases between the two ends. CDR1 and CDR2 (germline): SGHDN, FVKESK. The CDR3 is made up of 15 amino acids. Sample: blood, either unsorted or a sorted T cell fraction (not recorded which). The sequence was collected from a male donor with ankylosing spondylitis or in good health (not recorded which). The chain links TRBV14 to TRBJ1-1, with unresolved D. The CDR3 is CASSQVVKVNTEAFF. DNA for the CDR3: TGTGCCAGCAGCCAAGTGGTTAAGGTGAACACTGAAGCTTTCTTT.